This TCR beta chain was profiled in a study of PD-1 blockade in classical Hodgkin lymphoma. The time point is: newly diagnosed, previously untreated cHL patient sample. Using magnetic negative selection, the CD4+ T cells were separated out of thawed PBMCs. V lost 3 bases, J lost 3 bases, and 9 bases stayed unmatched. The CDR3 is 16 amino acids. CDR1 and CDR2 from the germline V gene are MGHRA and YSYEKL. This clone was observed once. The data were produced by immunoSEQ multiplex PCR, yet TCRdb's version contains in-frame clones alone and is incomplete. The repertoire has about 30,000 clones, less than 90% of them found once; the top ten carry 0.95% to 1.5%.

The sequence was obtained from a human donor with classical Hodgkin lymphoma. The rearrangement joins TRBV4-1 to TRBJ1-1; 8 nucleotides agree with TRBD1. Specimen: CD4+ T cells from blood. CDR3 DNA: TGCGCCAGCAGCCACCCCAAAGGGACAGGATACACTGAAGCTTTCTTT. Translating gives CASSHPKGTGYTEAFF.